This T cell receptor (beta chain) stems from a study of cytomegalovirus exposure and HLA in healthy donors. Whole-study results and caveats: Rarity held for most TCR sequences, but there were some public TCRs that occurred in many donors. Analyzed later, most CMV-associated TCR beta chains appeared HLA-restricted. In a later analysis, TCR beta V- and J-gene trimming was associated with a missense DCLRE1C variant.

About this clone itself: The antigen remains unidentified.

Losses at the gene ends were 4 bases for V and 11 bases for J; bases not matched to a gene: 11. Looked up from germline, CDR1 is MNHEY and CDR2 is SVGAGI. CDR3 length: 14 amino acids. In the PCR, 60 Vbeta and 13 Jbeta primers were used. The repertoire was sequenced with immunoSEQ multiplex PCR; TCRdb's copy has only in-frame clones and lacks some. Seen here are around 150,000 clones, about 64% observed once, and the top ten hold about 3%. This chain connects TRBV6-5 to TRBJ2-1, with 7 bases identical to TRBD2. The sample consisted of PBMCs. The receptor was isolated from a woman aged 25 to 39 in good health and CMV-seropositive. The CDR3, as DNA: TGTGCCAGCAGTTCCCCGGGCGGGAGTATGAAGCAGTTCTTC. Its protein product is CASSSPGGSMKQFF.